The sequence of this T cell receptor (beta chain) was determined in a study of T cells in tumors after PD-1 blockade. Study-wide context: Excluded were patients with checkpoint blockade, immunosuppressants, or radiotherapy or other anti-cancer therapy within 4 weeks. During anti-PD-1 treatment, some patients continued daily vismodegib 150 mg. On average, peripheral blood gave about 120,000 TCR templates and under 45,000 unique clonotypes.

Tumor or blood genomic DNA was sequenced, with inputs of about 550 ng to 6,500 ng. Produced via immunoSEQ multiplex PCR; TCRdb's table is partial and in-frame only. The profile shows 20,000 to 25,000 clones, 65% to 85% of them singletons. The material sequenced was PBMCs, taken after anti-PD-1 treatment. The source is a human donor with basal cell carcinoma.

The CDR3, as DNA: TGCAGTGCTAGTCGTAGCGGGGTTACCGGGGAGCTGTTTTTT. Translation: CSASRSGVTGELFF. The V call is TRBV20-1, the J call TRBJ2-2, with TRBD2 identical over 8 bases. CDR3 length: 14 amino acids. Germline V CDR1 and CDR2: DFQATT, SNEGSKA (reference sequence). The junction had 5 bases not matched to a gene; V was cut back by 3 bases and J by 5 bases.